The 8 T cell receptor beta chains below come from one sample, sequenced in a study of blood T cell repertoires in COVID-19. Method: immunoSEQ multiplex PCR; TCRdb's copy keeps in-frame clones and lacks some. The sample has more than 150,000 clones; around 73% are singletons. Sequencing used PBMCs or T cells enriched from blood (not recorded which). The origin of the receptors is a woman aged 45-65 years who had recovered from COVID-19.

V and J are TRBV18 and TRBJ2-5, with 11 bases aligning to TRBD1. V shed 3 bases and J 4 bases; nucleotides not matched to a gene: 10. The CDR3 is 17 residues long. From germline, CDR1 is KGHSH and CDR2 LQKENI. CDR3 bases: TGTGCCAGCTCACCCGGGACAGGGGGTGGGACCAGAGAGACCCAGTACTTC. As protein: CASSPGTGGGTRETQYF.

This chain links TRBV5-1 with TRBJ2-1, with no clear D. This CDR3 spans 16 amino acids. V lost 0 bases to trimming and J lost 4 bases, with 14 bases between them. Germline lookup yields CDR1 SGHRS and CDR2 YFSETQ. The CDR3 sequence is CASSLGKRARYNEQFF. The CDR3 region has the DNA TGCGCCAGCAGCTTGGGGAAGCGCGCCCGATACAATGAGCAGTTCTTC.

This chain uses TRBV7-2 with TRBJ2-7, with D possibly TRBD2 on 5 matching bases. The CDR3 totals 14 residues. Germline CDR1 SGHTA, CDR2 FQGNSA. V lost 0 bases and J lost 2, with 8 bases in between. The CDR3 sequence is CASSLASSTYEQYF. CDR3 nucleotide sequence: TGTGCCAGCAGCTTAGCTTCTAGCACCTACGAGCAGTACTTC.

This clone was seen a few times. The chain employs TRBV12-2 and TRBJ1-6. TRBV12-2 represents a pseudogene. CDR3 size: 15 residues. CDR3 protein: CASRFWLRDNSPLHF. Written as DNA, the CDR3 is TGTGCAAGTCGCTTTTGGTTACGGGATAATTCACCCCTCCACTTT.

The chain is built from TRBV2 and TRBJ2-5, with 7 bases fitting TRBD2. CDR1 is SNHLY and CDR2 is FYNNEI in the germline V gene. This CDR3 contains 14 residues. V gave up 11 bases and J gave up 3 bases; unmatched junction bases: 12. Here the CDR3 DNA reads TGTGCCGGGGGGGAGTTCCCACACGAAGAGACCCAGTACTTC. Translating it yields CAGGEFPHEETQYF.

The genes are TRBV3-1 (or the pseudogene TRBV3-2) and TRBJ2-1, with D possibly being TRBD1 (6 bases). Between the trimmed V and J ends, which lost 3 bases and 6 bases, there was a span of 12 bases. The CDR3 is 14 residues long. Germline V gene lookup returns CDR1 LGHDT and CDR2 YNNKEL (reference sequence). CDR3 protein: CASSQGRGGNEQFF. CDR3 bases: TGTGCCAGCAGCCAGGGAAGAGGGGGCAATGAGCAGTTCTTC.

The count of this clone is one. The genes are TRBV20-1 and TRBJ2-7; D possibly corresponds to TRBD1 (8 bases). V lost 3 bases, J lost 2 bases, and 29 bases lay in between. Germline V CDR1 and CDR2: DFQATT, SNEGSKA (reference sequence). The CDR3 consists of 19 residues. CDR3 protein: CSASLRDRGSERGPYEQYF. The CDR3 DNA sequence: TGCAGTGCTAGTCTCCGCGACAGGGGATCCGAGCGGGGCCCCTACGAGCAGTACTTC.

The V and J genes are TRBV7-8 and TRBJ2-1; D is possibly TRBD2 (6 bases). This CDR3 is 14 amino acids long. V gave up 8 bases and J gave up 0 bases, with 11 bases separating them. The germline V gene encodes CDR1 SGHVS and CDR2 FQNEAQ. CDR3 amino acids: CASSQTSSYNEQFF. The CDR3 DNA is TGTGCCAGCTCCCAGACTAGCTCCTACAATGAGCAGTTCTTC. The whole variable domain, remainder taken from reference TRBV7-8 and TRBJ2-1, is GAGVSQSPRYKVAKRGQDVALRCDPISGHVSLFWYQQALGQGPEFLTYFQNEAQLDKSGLPSDRFFAERPEGSVSTLKIQRTQQEDSAVYLCASSQTSSYNEQFFGPGTRLTVL.